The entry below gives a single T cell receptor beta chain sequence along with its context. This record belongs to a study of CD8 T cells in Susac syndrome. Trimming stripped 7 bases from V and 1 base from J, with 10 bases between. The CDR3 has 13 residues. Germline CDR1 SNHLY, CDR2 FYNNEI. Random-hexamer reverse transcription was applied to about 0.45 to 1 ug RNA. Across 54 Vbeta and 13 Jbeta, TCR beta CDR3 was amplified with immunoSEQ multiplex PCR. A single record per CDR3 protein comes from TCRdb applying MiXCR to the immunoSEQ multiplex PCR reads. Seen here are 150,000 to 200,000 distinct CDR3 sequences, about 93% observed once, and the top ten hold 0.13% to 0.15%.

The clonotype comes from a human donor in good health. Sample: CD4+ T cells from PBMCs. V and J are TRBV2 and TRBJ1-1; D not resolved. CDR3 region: CASNRVKNTEAFF. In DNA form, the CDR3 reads TGTGCCAGCAACCGGGTAAAGAACACTGAAGCTTTCTTT.